This TCR beta chain emerged from a study of response to subunit inactivated influenza vaccine. Study-level results: The authors put forward the suggestion that each seasonal influenza vaccination may bring in only a limited number of new T cells.

Each CDR3 protein is one row after TCRdb ran MiXCR on the RT-PCR reads. The sample has hundreds of thousands of distinct CDR3 sequences, around 13% seen once. This clonotype was found many times. Its target is not known. The sample was PBMCs from blood, taken roughly 2 weeks before vaccination. The clonotype was recovered from a man aged 50-59 years who received an inactivated influenza vaccine.

The CDR3: CASSSTGTRSYNEQFF. The CDR3 DNA follows: TGCGCCAGCAGCTCGACCGGGACTAGGTCCTACAATGAGCAGTTCTTC. The chain recombines TRBV5-1 with TRBJ2-1, with 8 bases aligning to TRBD2. The CDR3 length is 16 residues. CDR1 SGHRS and CDR2 YFSETQ come from the germline V gene. With V trimmed by 3 bases and J by 1 base, 6 bases remained unmatched.